This paragraph covers one T cell receptor beta chain sequence. Its antigen is still unknown. Every immunoSEQ plate was one replicate of a subset's evenly spread DNA. Method: immunoSEQ multiplex PCR; TCRdb's copy keeps in-frame clones and lacks some. The sample yields about 450,000 clones, 75% to 85% seen once. From germline, CDR1 is MRHNA and CDR2 SNTAGT. The V and J ends lost 2 bases and 8 bases respectively, with 19 bases between them. The CDR3 spans 16 residues. The data were obtained in a study of shared clonotypes between healthy human individuals. The study drew its donors from healthy HIV-negative adults without recent acute infections or vaccinations. Study-wide results and caveats: What limited the represented genetic and exposure-history diversity was the small number of donors. The expectation was that sequencing depth would affect clonotype sharing among donors.

The rearrangement joins TRBV6-4 to TRBJ2-1, with D maybe TRBD2 (6 bases). The TCR sequence derives from a woman in her thirties or forties in good health. Some clones in this sample may be carry-over from other donors' samples. The source material was PBMCs. The chain's CDR3 is CASSDQTGGSYHEQFF. The CDR3 nucleotides read TGTGCCAGCAGTGACCAGACTGGGGGGAGTTACCATGAGCAGTTCTTC.